This T cell receptor (beta chain) was retrieved from a study of identical twins. CDR3 length equals 10 residues. Germline V gene data show CDR1 as DFQATT and CDR2 as SNEGSKA (reference sequence). The ends were cut back, 3 bases at V and 10 bases at J, with 7 bases in the middle. A universal primer site was created by template switching, with the cDNA bearing unique molecular identifiers. TCRdb passed the 5' RACE reads through MiXCR, listing each CDR3 protein once. The profile shows roughly 630,000 distinct CDR3 sequences, about 7% of them singletons. The data also belong to a second study, concerning yellow fever vaccine responses in identical twins.

This TCR derives from a woman under 30 in good health. This chain links TRBV20-1 with TRBJ2-1; D gene unclear. Sample: PBMCs. CDR3 sequence (DNA): TGCAGTGCTAGCAGGCACGAGCAGTTCTTC. Its protein product is CSASRHEQFF.